A single sample is the source of the 9 T cell receptor beta chains below, sequenced in a study of Tregs in tolerant kidney transplant recipients. Related graft donors supplied nonmyeloablative bone marrow transplants, and mixed chimerism was transient. TCRdb's copy holds only in-frame clones and misses some; the assay was immunoSEQ multiplex PCR. The sample records 81,000 or so clones, about 91% being singletons. The specimen comprised CD4+ T cells from blood (PBMCs), sampled 24 months after the transplant. These receptors all stem from a human patient who received a combined kidney and bone marrow transplant. Some of these T cells may belong to the graft donor.

V and J are TRBV14 and TRBJ1-2; D is possibly TRBD1 (6 bases). The CDR3 loop spans 15 amino acids. V dropped 4 bases and J dropped 5 bases, with 17 bases sitting between them. Germline V gene lookup returns CDR1 SGHDN and CDR2 FVKESK. Here the CDR3 DNA reads TGTGCCAGCAGCCCTGACAGGAATCGGCGGTATGGCTACACCTTC. Its translation is CASSPDRNRRYGYTF.

V usage is TRBV30 and J usage is TRBJ2-1; 9 nucleotides line up with TRBD2. Looked up from germline, CDR1 is GTSNPN and CDR2 is SVGIG (reference sequence). J was trimmed by 3 bases and V by 2 bases; bases with no gene match: 8. The CDR3 spans 16 residues. CDR3 protein: CAWSFSGLAHYNEQFF. Written as DNA, the CDR3 is TGTGCCTGGAGTTTTTCCGGACTAGCGCACTACAATGAGCAGTTCTTC.

In this sample, this clone turned up a few times. The V gene is TRBV6-6, the J gene TRBJ1-2; D not resolved. The length of the CDR3 is 12 residues. From germline, CDR1 is MNHNY and CDR2 SVGAGI (reference sequence). V dropped 2 bases and J dropped 3 bases, with 4 bases sitting between them. CDR3 coding DNA: TGTGCCAGCAGTTACCCCGACTATGGCTACACCTTC. This gives the protein CASSYPDYGYTF.

This rearrangement joins TRBV29-1 to TRBJ1-1; 10 positions agree with TRBD1. The CDR3 has 13 amino acids. Germline V CDR1 and CDR2: SQVTM, ANQGSEA. Trimming at V came to 4 bases and at J to 4 bases, leaving 3 bases not matched to a gene. CDR3 sequence (DNA): TGCAGCGTTGGGGACAGGGGTGCCACTGAAGCTTTCTTT. Translated, it gives CSVGDRGATEAFF.

This clone appeared a single time. The V gene is TRBV7-2, the J gene TRBJ2-1; 7 bases match TRBD2. The CDR3 is 17 amino acids. With 3 bases clipped from V and 0 bases from J, the junction kept 8 bases outside the gene matches. Germline CDR1 is SGHTA and CDR2 is FQGNSA. The CDR3 here is CASSLQGSGGSYNEQFF. CDR3 DNA: TGTGCCAGCAGCTTGCAGGGATCGGGAGGCTCCTACAATGAGCAGTTCTTC.

The V gene is TRBV7-3, the J gene TRBJ1-1; D unclear. The CDR3 covers 15 residues. Germline V CDR1 and CDR2: SGHTA, FQGTGA. V lost 1 base and J lost 3, with 12 bases in between. In DNA form, the CDR3 reads TGTGCCAGCAGCTTAATTCCCGGGAGGGACACTGAAGCTTTCTTT. As protein: CASSLIPGRDTEAFF.

The CDR3 region is CASSLSRDRGAQYF. CDR3 in DNA: TGCGCCAGCAGCTTAAGCCGGGACAGGGGGGCCCAGTACTTC. The chain carries TRBV5-1 and TRBJ2-5, with 11 nucleotides matching TRBD1. The ends lost 2 bases at V and 9 bases at J; junction bases unmatched: 6. In germline, CDR1 is SGHRS, CDR2 YFSETQ. The CDR3 consists of 14 residues.

The CDR3 DNA is TGTGCCAGCAGTTTATGGGGGACACGGCAGCCCCAGCATTTT. Protein: CASSLWGTRQPQHF. The chain recombines TRBV28 with TRBJ1-5, with TRBD1 as a possible D gene (6 bases). The CDR3 spans 14 residues. Trimming stripped 0 bases from V and 7 bases from J, with 10 bases between. In germline, CDR1 is MDHEN, CDR2 SYDVKM.

The V and J genes are TRBV6-1 and TRBJ2-2; 8 bases agree with TRBD2. Germline V gene data show CDR1 as MNHNS and CDR2 as SASEGT. This CDR3 is 18 amino acids long. V gave up 4 bases and J gave up 8 bases; unmatched junction bases: 18. CDR3 sequence (DNA): TGTGCCAGCAGTGCCGAAATTACTAGCGGAATGTCAATTGGGGAGCTGTTTTTT. Translating gives CASSAEITSGMSIGELFF.